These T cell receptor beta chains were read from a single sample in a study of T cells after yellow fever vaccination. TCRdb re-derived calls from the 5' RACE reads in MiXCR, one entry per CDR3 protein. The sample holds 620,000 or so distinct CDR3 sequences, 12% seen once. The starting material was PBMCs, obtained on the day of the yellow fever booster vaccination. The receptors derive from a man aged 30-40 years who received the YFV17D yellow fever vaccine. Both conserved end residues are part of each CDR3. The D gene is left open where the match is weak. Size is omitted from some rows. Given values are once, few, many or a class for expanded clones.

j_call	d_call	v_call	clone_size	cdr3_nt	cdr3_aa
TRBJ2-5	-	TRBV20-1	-	TGCAGTGCCGGTGGACTAAGAGAGACCCAGTACTTC	CSAGGLRETQYF
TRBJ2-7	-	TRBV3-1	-	TGTGCCAGCAGCCAAATTCCATGGACCTACGAGCAGTACTTC	CASSQIPWTYEQYF
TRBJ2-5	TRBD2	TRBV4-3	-	TGCGCCAGCAGCCAACAACTAGTAGCGGGACAAGAGACCCAGTACTTC	CASSQQLVAGQETQYF
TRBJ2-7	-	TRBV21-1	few	TGTGCCAGCAGCGACCGGACTAGCGGGAGGGCCATCCACGAGCAGTACTTC	CASSDRTSGRAIHEQYF
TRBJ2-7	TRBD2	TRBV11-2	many	TGTGCCAGCAGCCACTTCCGGGAGGGCGAGCAGTACTTC	CASSHFREGEQYF
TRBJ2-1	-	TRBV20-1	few	TGCAGTGCTAGAGATCCCGGGAATTCCTACAATGAGCAGTTCTTC	CSARDPGNSYNEQFF
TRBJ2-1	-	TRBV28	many	TGTGCCAGCAGAAAGACTAGCAATGAGCAGTTCTTC	CASRKTSNEQFF
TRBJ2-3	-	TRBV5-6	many	TGTGCCAGCAGCTCTACGGGAGCGGGAGATACGCAGTATTTT	CASSSTGAGDTQYF
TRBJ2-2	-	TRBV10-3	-	TGTGCCATCGGCGACTCTAGGGACACCGGGGAGCTGTTTTTT	CAIGDSRDTGELFF
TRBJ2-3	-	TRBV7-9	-	TGTGCCAGCAGCTTAGCCATCGTCGGGGCGCAGTATTTT	CASSLAIVGAQYF
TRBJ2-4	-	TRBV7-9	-	TGTGCCAGCAGCTTCCCCGAGGGGGAGGGGAGAAACATTCAGTACTTC	CASSFPEGEGRNIQYF
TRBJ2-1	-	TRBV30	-	TGTGCCTGGAGTGTAGCAAGAACAACTAATGAGCAGTTCTTC	CAWSVARTTNEQFF
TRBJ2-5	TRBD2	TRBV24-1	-	TGTGCCACCAGTGACCCGGGACTAGATAGGGAGACCCAGTACTTC	CATSDPGLDRETQYF
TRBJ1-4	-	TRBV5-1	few	TGCGCCAGCAGCTTGGCCGGGTTAGAGGAAAAACTGTTTTTT	CASSLAGLEEKLFF
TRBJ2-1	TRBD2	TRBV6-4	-	TGTGCCAGCAGTGACCATCGACTAGCGGGAACGGATGAGCAGTTCTTC	CASSDHRLAGTDEQFF
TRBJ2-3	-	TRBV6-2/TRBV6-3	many	TGTGCCAGCACGGGCACAGATACGCAGTATTTT	CASTGTDTQYF
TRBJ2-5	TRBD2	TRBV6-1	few	TGTGCCAGCAGGACCGGGACTAGTAGGCTAGGACTAGCGGAGACCCAGTACTTC	CASRTGTSRLGLAETQYF
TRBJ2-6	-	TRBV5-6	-	TGTGCCAGCAGCTTTGCGGGGACCTCTGGGGCCAACGTCCTGACTTTC	CASSFAGTSGANVLTF
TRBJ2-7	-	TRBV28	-	TGTGCCAGCAGAACAAATTCCTACGAGCAGTACTTC	CASRTNSYEQYF
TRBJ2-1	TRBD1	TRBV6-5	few	TGTGCCAGCAGTTACGGACAGGGGATCTACAATGAGCAGTTCTTC	CASSYGQGIYNEQFF
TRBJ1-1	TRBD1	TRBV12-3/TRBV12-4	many	TGTGCCAGCAGTTCGGAAGGGGGCAAAATGGAAGCTTTCTTT	CASSSEGGKMEAFF
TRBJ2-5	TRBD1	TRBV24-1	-	TGTGCCACCAGTGACACGACAGGGGGCTCGAAAGAGACCCAGTACTTC	CATSDTTGGSKETQYF
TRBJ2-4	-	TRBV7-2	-	TGTGCCAGCAGCGCCCTAGCCAAAAACATTCAGTACTTC	CASSALAKNIQYF
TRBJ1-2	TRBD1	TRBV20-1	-	TGCAGTGCAACAGGGGCCAACTATGGCTACACCTTC	CSATGANYGYTF
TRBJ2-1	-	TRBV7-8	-	TGTGCCAGCAGCCCTAACCCGGGAGTCCTTTTTTCGAATGAGCAGTTCTTC	CASSPNPGVLFSNEQFF
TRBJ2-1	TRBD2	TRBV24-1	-	TGTGCCACCAGTGACCCAAGCGGGAGTGGCTATGAGCAGTTCTTC	CATSDPSGSGYEQFF
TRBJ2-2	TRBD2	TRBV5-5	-	TGTGCCAGCGGAACACTTCGCGGGAGAGGGGTCGGGGAGCTGTTTTTT	CASGTLRGRGVGELFF
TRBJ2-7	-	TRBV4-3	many	TGCGCCAGCAGCCAAGATCAGGGATCCTACGAGCAGTACTTC	CASSQDQGSYEQYF
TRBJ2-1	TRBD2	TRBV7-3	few	TGTGCCAGCAGCTTGACTAGCGGGAGAGGGGGTAGCTCCTACAATGAGCAGTTCTTC	CASSLTSGRGGSSYNEQFF
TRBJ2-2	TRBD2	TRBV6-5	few	TGTGCCAGCAGTTACTCCCCTAGCGGGAGTGCCGGGGAGCTGTTTTTT	CASSYSPSGSAGELFF